Listed below are T cell receptor beta chains from one sample, sequenced in a study of blood T cell repertoires in COVID-19. The assay was immunoSEQ multiplex PCR, and TCRdb's table has in-frame clones only and misses some. The top ten clones hold approximately 2.8% of a sample with approximately 15,000 clones, more than 70% of them seen once. Material for sequencing was peripheral blood. Receptors originate from a human donor in a cohort sampled during active COVID-19. Each CDR3 is given with its conserved first and last residue. D genes are given only for firm matches. Size tells how often a clone was seen (once, few, many) or the class of an expanded clone, and some rows leave it out.

size: NA; D: TRBD1; V: TRBV2; J: TRBJ1-6; CDR3: CASSVPSGQGSYNSPLHF; DNA: TGTGCCAGCAGTGTCCCGTCGGGACAGGGCTCCTATAATTCACCCCTCCACTTT
size: once; D: NA; V: TRBV19; J: TRBJ1-1; CDR3: CASSPLARATEAFF; DNA: TGTGCCAGTAGCCCCTTGGCTAGAGCCACTGAAGCTTTCTTT
size: NA; D: NA; V: TRBV7-9; J: TRBJ2-3; CDR3: CASTPKQVQDTQYF; DNA: TGTGCCAGCACCCCAAAACAGGTGCAAGATACGCAGTATTTT
size: NA; D: NA; V: TRBV10-2; J: TRBJ1-5; CDR3: CASSEVASNQPQHF; DNA: TGCGCCAGCAGTGAAGTAGCTAGCAATCAGCCCCAGCATTTT
size: NA; D: NA; V: TRBV3-1/TRBV3-2; J: TRBJ2-1; CDR3: CASSQDIRGRGVSYNEQFF; DNA: TGTGCCAGCAGCCAAGACATCAGGGGACGGGGGGTATCCTACAATGAGCAGTTCTTC
size: NA; D: NA; V: TRBV11-2; J: TRBJ2-1; CDR3: CASSLDGGLSEQFF; DNA: TGTGCCAGCAGCTTAGACGGGGGGCTGAGTGAGCAGTTCTTC
size: NA; D: NA; V: TRBV11-2; J: TRBJ1-2; CDR3: CASSFSGRGGYTF; DNA: TGTGCCAGCAGCTTCTCAGGGCGTGGGGGCTACACCTTC
size: few; D: TRBD1; V: TRBV10-3; J: TRBJ1-6; CDR3: CAISEGGQPNSPLHF; DNA: TGTGCCATCAGCGAGGGGGGACAGCCGAATTCACCCCTCCACTTT
size: NA; D: NA; V: TRBV5-4; J: TRBJ1-1; CDR3: CASSSPPVNTEAFF; DNA: TGTGCCAGCAGCTCCCCGCCGGTGAACACTGAAGCTTTCTTT
size: NA; D: TRBD1; V: TRBV14; J: TRBJ1-6; CDR3: CASSQDRPGGNSPLHF; DNA: TGTGCCAGCAGCCAAGATCGGCCAGGGGGAAATTCACCCCTCCACTTT
size: NA; D: NA; V: TRBV7-2; J: TRBJ1-3; CDR3: CASSSTEGVAIYF; DNA: TGTGCCAGCAGCTCCACGGAGGGCGTCGCCATATATTTT
size: once; D: NA; V: TRBV18; J: TRBJ1-3; CDR3: CASSPPGGHIDGNTIYF; DNA: TGTGCCAGCTCACCACCGGGAGGCCATATTGACGGAAACACCATATATTTT
size: NA; D: NA; V: TRBV6-5; J: TRBJ1-1; CDR3: CASRDTSRAFF; DNA: TGTGCCAGCAGGGACACCTCCCGTGCTTTCTTT
size: once; D: TRBD1; V: TRBV10-3; J: TRBJ1-2; CDR3: CAISGGTGANYGYTF; DNA: TGTGCCATCAGTGGGGGGACAGGGGCTAACTATGGCTACACCTTC
size: NA; D: NA; V: TRBV2; J: TRBJ1-2; CDR3: CASSVRTGPLGYTF; DNA: TGTGCCAGCAGTGTACGTACAGGTCCTCTTGGCTACACCTTC
size: NA; D: TRBD2; V: TRBV5-5; J: TRBJ2-7; CDR3: CASNSLGGTYEQYF; DNA: TGTGCCAGCAACTCCCTGGGGGGGACCTACGAGCAGTACTTC
size: NA; D: TRBD1; V: TRBV7-2; J: TRBJ1-2; CDR3: CASSLEDRGRGGYTF; DNA: TGTGCCAGCAGCTTAGAGGACAGGGGGCGCGGTGGCTACACCTTC
size: few; D: NA; V: TRBV6-5; J: TRBJ1-5; CDR3: CASSTGQNNQPQHF; DNA: TGTGCCAGCAGTACCGGACAGAACAATCAGCCCCAGCATTTT
size: NA; D: NA; V: TRBV3-1/TRBV3-2; J: TRBJ2-6; CDR3: CASSQVAGGKGTGANVLTF; DNA: TGTGCCAGCAGCCAAGTTGCCGGGGGAAAAGGGACTGGGGCCAACGTCCTGACTTTC
size: NA; D: TRBD1; V: TRBV30; J: TRBJ1-1; CDR3: CAWVTGTATMNTEAFF; DNA: TGTGCCTGGGTAACCGGGACAGCAACAATGAACACTGAAGCTTTCTTT
size: NA; D: TRBD1; V: TRBV20-1; J: TRBJ2-5; CDR3: CSPQGRETQYF; DNA: TGCAGTCCACAGGGGCGGGAGACCCAGTACTTC
size: NA; D: TRBD1; V: TRBV3-1/TRBV3-2; J: TRBJ1-4; CDR3: CASSEDRKNEKLFF; DNA: TGTGCCAGCAGCGAGGACAGGAAAAATGAAAAACTGTTTTTT
size: NA; D: TRBD2; V: TRBV6-1; J: TRBJ2-5; CDR3: CASSAHAVSTGGAKETQYF; DNA: TGTGCCAGCAGTGCGCATGCTGTTTCTACCGGGGGGGCAAAAGAGACCCAGTACTTC
size: NA; D: TRBD1; V: TRBV30; J: TRBJ1-1; CDR3: CAWSGQVGAEAFF; DNA: TGTGCCTGGAGCGGACAGGTCGGGGCTGAAGCTTTCTTT
size: NA; D: TRBD2; V: TRBV5-1; J: TRBJ2-1; CDR3: CASSSAGGNNNEQFF; DNA: TGCGCCAGCAGCTCTGCGGGGGGAAATAACAATGAGCAGTTCTTC
size: NA; D: TRBD2; V: TRBV5-1; J: TRBJ2-6; CDR3: CATATAGGAGANVLTF; DNA: TGCGCCACCGCGACGGCGGGGGGAGCTGGGGCCAACGTCCTGACTTTC
size: NA; D: TRBD1; V: TRBV24-1; J: TRBJ2-1; CDR3: CATSEGQGAHEQFF; DNA: TGTGCCACCAGTGAGGGACAGGGGGCCCATGAGCAGTTCTTC
size: NA; D: TRBD2; V: TRBV7-7; J: TRBJ2-3; CDR3: CASSAGTSRTDTQYF; DNA: TGTGCCAGCAGCGCCGGGACTAGCCGCACAGATACGCAGTATTTT